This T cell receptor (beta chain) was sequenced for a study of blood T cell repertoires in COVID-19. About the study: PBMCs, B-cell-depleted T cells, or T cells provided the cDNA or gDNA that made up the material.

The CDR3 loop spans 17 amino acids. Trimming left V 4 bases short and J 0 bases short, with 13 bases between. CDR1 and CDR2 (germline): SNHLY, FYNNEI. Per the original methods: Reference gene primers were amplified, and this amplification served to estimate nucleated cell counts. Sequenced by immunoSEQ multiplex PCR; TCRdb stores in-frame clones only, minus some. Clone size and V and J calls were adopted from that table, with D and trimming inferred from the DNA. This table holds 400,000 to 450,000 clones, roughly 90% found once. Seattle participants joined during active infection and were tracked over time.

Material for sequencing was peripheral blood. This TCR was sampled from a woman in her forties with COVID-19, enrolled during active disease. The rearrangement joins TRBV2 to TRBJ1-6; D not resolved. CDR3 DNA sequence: TGTGCCAGCAGTGTCCCGGTCCCGAGCTCCTATAATTCACCCCTCCACTTT. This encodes CASSVPVPSSYNSPLHF.